The next 17 T cell receptor beta chains were all read from a single sample in a study of cytomegalovirus exposure and HLA in healthy donors. The PCR had 60 Vbeta and 13 Jbeta primers. Data came from immunoSEQ multiplex PCR; TCRdb stores just in-frame clones and leaves some out. The data hold some 140,000 clones, with roughly 79% observed a single time. The sample was PBMCs. The receptors originated from a male donor in good health and CMV-seronegative.

This chain uses TRBV6-5 with TRBJ1-1; 11 nucleotides match TRBD1. The germline CDR1 and CDR2 sequences are MNHEY and SVGAGI. CDR3 length: 15 amino acids. The trim removed 2 bases at V and 5 bases at J, leaving 4 bases unmatched. The CDR3 sequence: CASSYRRDRGTEAFF. DNA for the CDR3: TGTGCCAGCAGTTACCGCCGGGACAGGGGGACTGAAGCTTTCTTT.

V usage is TRBV27 and J usage is TRBJ1-1, with D unclear. Germline assignment: CDR1 MNHEY and CDR2 SMNVEV (reference sequence). Trimming stripped 4 bases from V and 3 bases from J, with 9 bases between. CDR3 length: 13 residues. The CDR3 DNA reads as TGTGCCAGCAGTTCCACGGGAGACACTGAAGCTTTCTTT. Its translation is CASSSTGDTEAFF.

This sequence joins TRBV27 and TRBJ1-2; D is perhaps TRBD1 (5 bases). The CDR3 loop spans 14 amino acids. V lost 2 bases to trimming and J lost 8 bases, with 15 bases between them. Germline V CDR1 and CDR2: MNHEY, SMNVEV (reference sequence). CDR3 region: CASSLGGERRGYTF. The CDR3 coding sequence is TGTGCCAGCAGTTTAGGGGGGGAAAGGAGGGGCTACACCTTC.

The V gene is TRBV27, the J gene TRBJ2-7; TRBD2 agrees at 10 bases. The germline CDR1 and CDR2 sequences are MNHEY and SMNVEV (reference sequence). The V gene end was trimmed by 5 bases and the J gene end by 3 bases; junction bases not matched to a gene: 4. The CDR3 totals 14 residues. CDR3 nucleotides: TGTGCCAGCAGTCCCCGGACTAGCGGCTACGAGCAGTACTTC. Its translation: CASSPRTSGYEQYF.

The genes are TRBV7-3 and TRBJ1-1; no clear D gene. This CDR3 has 13 residues. Germline-derived CDR1 and CDR2 are SGHTA and FQGTGA. The V and J ends lost 4 bases and 5 bases respectively, with 11 bases between them. The CDR3 spells CASSSTRQTEAFF. The CDR3, as DNA: TGTGCCAGCAGCTCCACCCGACAAACTGAAGCTTTCTTT.

The CDR3 bases are TGTGCCAGCAGTGAACTTGGGGGCGCGGAGACCCAGTACTTC. This codes for CASSELGGAETQYF. The chain uses TRBV2 and TRBJ2-5; D may be TRBD1 (6 bases). The length of the CDR3 is 14 residues. Germline loops: CDR1 SNHLY, CDR2 FYNNEI. Trimming removed 2 bases from V and 5 bases from J, with 12 bases in between.

V gene TRBV11-2 combines with J gene TRBJ1-4; D might be TRBD1 (6 bases). Looked up from germline, CDR1 is SGHAT and CDR2 is FQNNGV. With 6 bases removed from V and 3 bases from J, the gap between germline ends came to 14 bases. This CDR3 has 15 residues. CDR3 nucleotides: TGTGCCAGCAGTATGCGGGGGCGGCCTAATGAAAAACTGTTTTTT. This gives the protein CASSMRGRPNEKLFF.

V and J are TRBV27 and TRBJ1-1; D unclear. Trimming stripped 7 bases from V and 1 base from J, with 4 bases between. The V gene's germline CDR1 is MNHEY and CDR2 SMNVEV (reference sequence). The CDR3 spans 11 residues. CDR3 residues: CASKRNTEAFF. The CDR3 nucleotides are TGTGCCAGCAAGAGGAACACTGAAGCTTTCTTT.

The CDR3 sequence: CASSQQGDSNTGELFF. CDR3 DNA sequence: TGCGCCAGCAGCCAACAGGGGGATTCGAACACCGGGGAGCTGTTTTTT. This chain joins TRBV4-1 and TRBJ2-2; 7 nucleotides align to TRBD1. The CDR3 is 16 residues long. The germline V gene has CDR1 MGHRA and CDR2 YSYEKL. V dropped 2 bases and J dropped 0; count of bases not matched to a gene: 3.

The rearrangement joins TRBV4-1 to TRBJ2-7; D not certain. This CDR3 has 13 residues. The V and J ends lost 0 bases and 6 bases respectively, with 9 bases between them. From germline, CDR1 is MGHRA and CDR2 YSYEKL. The CDR3 sequence: CASSQDRISEQYF. The CDR3 DNA is TGCGCCAGCAGCCAAGATCGAATCAGCGAGCAGTACTTC.

V gene TRBV11-3 combines with J gene TRBJ1-2; D is unresolved. The CDR3 runs to 13 residues. Trimming removed 2 bases from V and 4 bases from J, with 8 bases in between. The germline gives CDR1 SGHNT, CDR2 YENEEA. This chain's CDR3 is CASSLYSSYGYTF. The CDR3 nucleotides read TGTGCCAGCAGCTTATACAGTTCCTATGGCTACACCTTC.

The V and J genes are TRBV13 and TRBJ2-7, with D perhaps matching TRBD2 (6 bases). This CDR3 has 13 residues. CDR1 is PRHDT and CDR2 is FYEKMQ in the germline V gene (reference sequence). V lost 6 bases and J lost 3, with 12 bases in between. The CDR3 sequence is CASRRRGDYEQYF. CDR3 nucleotides: TGTGCCAGCAGACGGAGGGGTGACTACGAGCAGTACTTC.

The rearrangement joins TRBV2 to TRBJ2-7, with D perhaps matching TRBD2 (5 bases). CDR1 and CDR2 (germline): SNHLY, FYNNEI. The CDR3 has 11 amino acids. The germline V and J ends were trimmed by 4 bases and 7 bases, with 8 bases remaining between them. CDR3 bases: TGTGCCAGCAGTGGAGAGGGAGAGCAGTACTTC. Encoded protein: CASSGEGEQYF.

The gene calls are TRBV19 and TRBJ2-3; D ambiguous. V dropped 2 bases and J dropped 0 bases, with 18 bases sitting between them. CDR1 LNHDA and CDR2 SQIVND come from the germline V gene (reference sequence). The CDR3 consists of 18 residues. As DNA, the CDR3 is TGTGCCAGTAGTATAACCTACAGACCGAGAACTAGCACAGATACGCAGTATTTT. Protein sequence: CASSITYRPRTSTDTQYF.

The DNA of the CDR3 is TGTGCCAGCAGCTTAGGGGTGTCTAGCGGGGCACGGGAGACCCAGTACTTC. It specifies CASSLGVSSGARETQYF. This chain links TRBV11-2 with TRBJ2-5, with 9 bases aligning to TRBD2. Trimming cost V 1 base and J 5 bases; bases outside gene matches: 11. Germline V gives CDR1 SGHAT, CDR2 FQNNGV. The CDR3 runs 17 residues. The full variable domain, completed using reference TRBV11-2 and TRBJ2-5, is EAGVAQSPRYKIIEKRQSVAFWCNPISGHATLYWYQQILGQGPKLLIQFQNNGVVDDSQLPKDRFSAERLKGVDSTLKIQPAKLEDSAVYLCASSLGVSSGARETQYFGPGTRLLVL.

This clone appeared a single time. The V gene is TRBV21-1, the J gene TRBJ2-4; no check of the table's D call, TRBD2, against the DNA was made. TRBV21-1 is a pseudogene locus. CDR3 size: 14 residues. For the CDR3, the DNA is TGTGCCAGCAGCATCGGGAGAGCCAAAAACATTCAGTACTTC. This gives the protein CASSIGRAKNIQYF.

The chain links TRBV30 to TRBJ1-1, with 11 bases matching TRBD1. CDR3 length: 15 residues. CDR1 and CDR2 (germline): GTSNPN, SVGIG (reference sequence). The ends lost 2 bases at V and 11 bases at J; junction bases unmatched: 13. The CDR3 is CAWSLGGQGGLRAFF. Here the CDR3 DNA reads TGTGCCTGGAGTTTGGGGGGACAGGGGGGCCTTAGGGCTTTCTTT. The variable domain in full, with the rest retrieved from reference TRBV30 and TRBJ1-1, is SQTIHQWPATLVQPVGSPLSLECTVEGTSNPNLYWYRQAAGRGLQLLFYSVGIGQISSEVPQNLSASRPQDRQFILSSKKLLLSDSGFYLCAWSLGGQGGLRAFFGQGTRLTVV.